Ten or more counts support the clone carrying this T cell receptor (beta chain). The antigen is not known. From the reads, TCRdb called clonotypes with MiXCR, one entry per CDR3 protein. The table shows 200,000 to 300,000 distinct CDR3 sequences, with approximately 9% occurring only once. Germline V gives CDR1 SGHTA, CDR2 FQGNSA. The CDR3 covers 12 residues. The germline V and J ends were trimmed by 0 bases and 8 bases, with 7 bases remaining between them. This sample was included in a study of T cell repertoires in cytomegalovirus infection. The overall study: It can be stated that public TCR beta signatures indicated CMV infection as well as a matching HLA type.

Findings and limits, study-wide: Across the ex vivo response, the dominant clonotypes were HLA-C-restricted CMV-specific TCR beta clonotypes. Summed frequency of public TCR beta families distinguished CMV carriers with the relevant HLA.

Sequences were obtained from PBMCs. The sequence was collected from a human donor in good health (CMV status not recorded). Some clones in this sample may be carry-over from other donors' samples. The V and J genes are TRBV7-2 and TRBJ1-1; D not certain. Written as DNA, the CDR3 is TGTGCCAGCAGCTTAGCCCGCTTGGAAGCTTTCTTT. It yields the protein CASSLARLEAFF.